In its sample, the clone carrying this TCR beta chain was seen many times. The antigen is undetermined. Healthy controls comprised blood bank volunteers in Maryland, USA. Use was made of 1 million CD4+ or CD8+ T cells in sorted libraries. This sample is part of a study of neurological immune-mediated disorders. Points from the study as a whole: In HTLV-1-associated myelopathy, TCR clonal expansion was greatest, and in multiple sclerosis it was least, below healthy controls.

MiXCR was run by TCRdb on the 5' RACE reads, yielding one entry per CDR3 protein. The sample shows about 21,000 distinct CDR3 sequences, about 6.2% of them seen only once. The CDR3 consists of 14 residues. Germline lookup yields CDR1 ENHRY and CDR2 SYGVKD. The V gene lost 0 bases and the J gene lost 3 bases, with 6 bases spanning the gap. Input material: CD8+ T cells from blood. The sequence was collected from a man younger than 35 in good health. The V call is TRBV10-3, the J call TRBJ2-1; unclear D gene. The CDR3 nucleotides read TGTGCCATCAGTGAGTCGGTACTCTACAATGAGCAGTTCTTC. Translated: CAISESVLYNEQFF.